A single sample gave rise to the 24 T cell receptor beta chains below, sequenced in a study of glioma-infiltrating T cells. The iRepertoire nested amplicon-rescue multiplex PCR amplified TCR alpha and beta CDR3s from RNA. One entry per CDR3 protein, called by TCRdb with MiXCR from the multiplex PCR reads. Here the sample spans approximately 190,000 distinct CDR3 sequences, around 32% being singletons. What was sequenced was glioma tissue, nonneoplastic brain tissue, or PBMCs (not recorded which). Receptors originate from a human donor with low-grade glioma or glioblastoma, undergoing nonglioma brain surgery, or in good health (not recorded which).

The table lists this clonotype with many counts. The V and J genes are TRBV7-2 and TRBJ2-7, with D unclear. CDR3 length: 14 residues. V gave up 1 base and J gave up 2 bases, with 9 bases separating them. Germline-derived CDR1 and CDR2 are SGHTA and FQGNSA. This chain's CDR3 is CASSLVAAPYEQYF. The CDR3 nucleotides read TGTGCCAGCAGCTTAGTAGCAGCCCCCTACGAGCAGTACTTC. Supplemented by reference TRBV7-2 and TRBJ2-7, the full variable domain reads GAGVSQSPSNKVTEKGKDVELRCDPISGHTALYWYRQSLGQGLEFLIYFQGNSAPDKSGLPSDRFSAERTGGSVSTLTIQRTQQEDSAVYLCASSLVAAPYEQYFGPGTRLTVT.

In this sample, this clonotype turned up many times. This chain joins TRBV7-2 and TRBJ1-1; 7 bases line up with TRBD1. Germline trimming cut 1 base from V and 5 bases from J; bases unmatched to any gene: 4. The CDR3 is 14 residues long. CDR1 is SGHTA and CDR2 is FQGNSA in the germline V gene. The CDR3 sequence: CASSLVRGQTEAFF. In nucleotides, the CDR3 is TGTGCCAGCAGCTTAGTAAGGGGGCAAACTGAAGCTTTCTTT.

This clonotype was seen a single time. One junction end disagrees with the germline gene, perhaps due to a read error. Here the CDR3 DNA reads TGTGTCAGCAGCGCTCGGGACAGCAGCATTTCACCCCTACACTTT. It codes for CVSSARDSSISPLHF. This rearrangement joins TRBV7-2 to TRBJ1-6, with TRBD1 matching over 7 bases. The V gene's germline CDR1 is SGHTA and CDR2 FQGNSA. This CDR3 spans 15 amino acids. The full variable domain, rest sourced from reference TRBV7-2 and TRBJ1-6, is GAGVSQSPSNKVTEKGKDVELRCDPISGHTALYWYRQSLGQGLEFLIYFQGNSAPDKSGLPSDRFSAERTGGSVSTLTIQRTQQEDSAVYLCVSSARDSSISPLHFGNGTRLTVT.

In its sample, this clonotype was seen many times. The CDR3 loop is CASSSDRASTDTQYF. The DNA for the CDR3 is TGTGCCAGCAGTTCGGACAGGGCCTCCACAGATACGCAGTATTTT. The chain uses TRBV19 and TRBJ2-3; TRBD1 aligns across 8 bases. Germline CDR1 is LNHDA and CDR2 is SQIVND (reference sequence). The J segment lost 2 bases and the V segment lost 9 bases, leaving 10 bases of the junction unmatched. The CDR3 sequence is 15 residues long.

Many counts were recorded for this clonotype. This chain joins TRBV19 and TRBJ1-2; TRBD1 matches 7 bases. After removal of 6 bases from V and 6 bases from J, the junction contained 7 bases not matched to a gene. This CDR3 spans 13 amino acids. Germline V CDR1 and CDR2: LNHDA, SQIVND (reference sequence). The CDR3 reads CASSQTGRNGYTF. In DNA, the CDR3 is TGTGCCAGTAGCCAGACAGGGCGGAATGGCTACACCTTC.

About this clonotype itself: A much larger clone lies one base from this, so it may be a read error. The J gene is TRBJ2-7, the V gene TRBV7-2, with TRBD2 matching 7 bases. The CDR3 is 15 amino acids. Trimming removed 5 bases from V and 1 base from J; junction bases left unmatched: 8. CDR1 is SGHTA, CDR2 FQGNSA, per germline. The CDR3, as DNA: TGTGCCAGCAGCCCCCTGCGGGGGACGTCCTACGAGCAGTACTTC. As protein: CASSPLRGTSYEQYF.

This clonotype showed up many times. The rearrangement joins TRBV28 to TRBJ2-1, with D unclear. The CDR3 totals 12 residues. The V gene's germline CDR1 is MDHEN and CDR2 SYDVKM. Trimming stripped 4 bases from V and 8 bases from J, with 9 bases between. CDR3: CASSSPVDEQFF. CDR3 in DNA: TGTGCCAGCAGTTCCCCCGTGGATGAGCAGTTCTTC.

Of note for this clonotype: A much larger clone sits a single nucleotide away, making a read error possible. The V call is TRBV3-1, the J call TRBJ2-7, with D unresolved. CDR1 is LGHDT and CDR2 is YNNKEL in the germline V gene (reference sequence). V dropped 0 bases and J dropped 4 bases, with 7 bases sitting between them. The CDR3 spans 13 residues. CDR3 protein: CASSQDGDYEQYF. The DNA of the CDR3 is TGTGCCAGCAGCCAAGACGGAGATTACGAGCAGTACTTC.

This clonotype was seen repeatedly, ten times or more. The chain uses TRBV7-6 and TRBJ2-3, with D unresolved. Trimming pared 1 base from V and 5 bases from J, leaving 19 bases between. Per the germline V gene, CDR1 is SGHVS and CDR2 is FNYEAQ. This CDR3 comprises 17 residues. The DNA of the CDR3 is TGTGCCAGCAGCTTAGTTCCCCCCCCCAATGGTGGAGATACGCAGTATTTT. This codes for CASSLVPPPNGGDTQYF.

This clonotype showed up just once. CDR3: CASEGLAGRTDTQYF. For the CDR3, the DNA is TGTGCCAGCGAAGGACTAGCGGGAAGAACAGATACGCAGTATTTT. V is TRBV2 and J is TRBJ2-3; 12 positions match TRBD2. The ends lost 8 bases at V and 3 bases at J; junction bases unmatched: 6. CDR3 length: 15 amino acids. The germline V gene has CDR1 SNHLY and CDR2 FYNNEI.

This clonotype came up many times. The rearrangement joins TRBV19 to TRBJ2-7; 9 bases fit TRBD1. This CDR3 region has 14 residues. V trimming: 4 bases; J trimming: 6 bases; junction bases outside the gene matches: 7. CDR1 LNHDA and CDR2 SQIVND come from the germline V gene (reference sequence). CDR3 nucleotides: TGTGCCAGTAGTAGTGGGACAGGGAGGTTCGAGCAGTACTTC. Translating it yields CASSSGTGRFEQYF. Based on the CDR3 plus reference TRBV19 and TRBJ2-7, the full variable domain is DGGITQSPKYLFRKEGQNVTLSCEQNLNHDAMYWYRQDPGQGLRLIYYSQIVNDFQKGDIAEGYSVSREKKESFPLTVTSAQKNPTAFYLCASSSGTGRFEQYFGPGTRLTVT.

This clonotype was recorded many times. The CDR3 loop reads CASSPLGTGDEQYF. The CDR3 nucleotides are TGTGCCAGCTCACCACTCGGGACAGGGGACGAGCAGTACTTC. The V call is TRBV18, the J call TRBJ2-7, with TRBD1 matching over 10 bases. CDR3 length: 14 residues. Germline values: CDR1 KGHSH, CDR2 LQKENI. Trimming took 1 base from V and 5 from J; bases not matched to a gene: 2.

The genes are TRBV28 and TRBJ1-3; a weak D match, TRBD1 (6 bases). There are 16 residues in the CDR3. V was trimmed by 7 bases and J by 0 bases, leaving 16 bases between them. The V gene's germline CDR1 is MDHEN and CDR2 SYDVKM. The DNA for the CDR3 is TGTGCCAGCACCCTGAGGGGGGTGAGCTCTGGAAACACCATATATTTT. Protein: CASTLRGVSSGNTIYF.

The rearrangement uses TRBV5-4 and TRBJ1-1, with no clear D. V was clipped by 0 bases and J by 1 base, with 10 bases between them. Germline V lookup: CDR1 SGHNT, CDR2 YYREEE (reference sequence). This CDR3 contains 15 residues. The CDR3 region has the DNA TGTGCCAGCAGCTTGGCCCGAGAACCGAACACTGAAGCTTTCTTT. Amino acid sequence: CASSLAREPNTEAFF.

This clonotype has at least ten counts. This rearrangement joins TRBV25-1 to TRBJ1-5; maybe TRBD1 (5 bases). Germline V CDR1 and CDR2: MGHDK, SYGVNS. The CDR3 is made up of 14 amino acids. The germline V and J ends were trimmed by 4 bases and 5 bases, with 12 bases remaining between them. CDR3 in amino acids: CASSGAGYYQPQHF. In DNA form, the CDR3 reads TGTGCCAGCAGTGGGGCAGGGTACTATCAGCCCCAGCATTTT.

V gene TRBV6-1 combines with J gene TRBJ1-5, with no clear D. This CDR3 region has 11 residues. Trimming left V 2 bases short and J 7 bases short, with 3 bases between. CDR1 and CDR2 from the germline V gene are MNHNS and SASEGT. The CDR3 DNA reads as TGTGCCAGCAGTGAAAGCCAGCCCCAGCATTTT. It codes for CASSESQPQHF.

This clonotype was seen many times. The chain combines TRBV7-2 with TRBJ2-7, with D perhaps matching TRBD1 or TRBD2 (5 bases each). Germline CDR1 and CDR2: SGHTA and FQGNSA. The CDR3 runs to 14 residues. Trimming left V 3 bases short and J 3 bases short, with 12 bases between. The CDR3 nucleotides read TGTGCCAGCAGCTTGCGGGTGGGGGACTACGAGCAGTACTTC. Protein: CASSLRVGDYEQYF.

In regard to this clonotype: With a much larger clone just one base away, this may be a read error. The J gene is TRBJ2-7, the V gene TRBV6-1; D is undetermined. Trimming took 6 bases from V and 4 from J, leaving 16 bases between them. Germline V gene lookup returns CDR1 MNHNS and CDR2 SASEGT. CDR3 length: 14 amino acids. The DNA for the CDR3 is TGTGCCAGCAGCCAAGATGATAGGAGATACGAGCAGTACTTC. Protein: CASSQDDRRYEQYF.

This clonotype was counted at least ten times. The chain couples TRBV4-1 to TRBJ1-2; D not certain. Per the germline V gene, CDR1 is MGHRA and CDR2 is YSYEKL. The CDR3 contains 17 residues. Trimming cost V 2 bases and J 6 bases, with 22 bases left between them. CDR3 protein: CASSQRPSRVDSHGYTF. The CDR3 DNA sequence: TGCGCCAGCAGCCAACGTCCGTCAAGGGTCGATTCTCATGGCTACACCTTC.

This clonotype was picked up many times. The chain employs TRBV7-2 and TRBJ2-3, with D maybe TRBD2 (5 bases). This CDR3 spans 13 amino acids. V was cut by 5 bases and J by 6 bases, with 12 bases left in between. CDR1 SGHTA and CDR2 FQGNSA come from the germline V gene. CDR3 coding DNA: TGTGCCAGCAGCGATTCGGGAACCGATACGCAGTATTTT. This translates into CASSDSGTDTQYF.

With regard to this clonotype: A much larger clone differs by one base, so this may be a read error. The gene calls are TRBV7-9 and TRBJ2-1; maybe TRBD2 (6 bases). The CDR3 length is 15 residues. CDR1 is SEHNR and CDR2 is FQNEAQ in the germline V gene (reference sequence). The CDR3 DNA sequence: TGTGCCAGCAGCCGGGACTCCTACTCCTACAATGAGGAGTTCTTC. Protein sequence: CASSRDSYSYNEEFF.

This clonotype has only a few counts. A much more abundant neighbour one base away suggests this may be a read error. The chain employs TRBV7-2 and TRBJ1-1; D is unclear. Trimming took off 0 bases at V and 13 bases at J, with 12 bases between the two ends. The CDR3 is 12 residues long. The V gene's germline CDR1 is SGHTA and CDR2 FQGNSA. The CDR3 sequence: CASSLAQGLGFF. The CDR3 DNA follows: TGTGCCAGCAGCTTAGCACAAGGGTTGGGTTTCTTT.

On this clonotype: A clone one base away is much larger, so this may be a read error. This chain links TRBV5-1 with TRBJ1-6; a possible D gene is TRBD1 (5 bases). In germline, CDR1 is SGHRS, CDR2 YFSETQ. The CDR3 loop spans 13 amino acids. The CDR3: CASRLGENSPLHF. The CDR3 DNA is TGCGCCAGCAGGTTGGGGGAGAATTCACCCCTCCACTTT.

This clonotype was picked up many times. The V and J genes are TRBV28 and TRBJ2-1; maybe TRBD2 (6 bases). From germline, CDR1 is MDHEN and CDR2 SYDVKM. V was pared by 7 bases and J by 4 bases, with 17 bases between. The CDR3 extends over 15 amino acids. The CDR3 protein is CASNPRDSFYNEQFF. The CDR3 DNA is TGTGCCAGCAACCCCCGGGACTCCTTTTACAATGAGCAGTTCTTC.